The TCR beta chain under discussion was sequenced for a study of T cell repertoires in cytomegalovirus infection. Study-wide results and caveats: Dominant in the ex vivo response were TCR beta clonotypes restricted by HLA-C and specific for CMV.

This clonotype showed up many times. The antigen is unknown. The CDR3 is 15 residues long. Deletions cut 5 bases from V and 1 base from J, with 13 bases between. Germline CDR1 reads SGHRS; CDR2 reads YFSETQ. TCRdb re-called the reads with MiXCR, one entry per CDR3 protein. The sample has almost 500,000 distinct CDR3 sequences; about 11% are singletons. The sequenced sample was PBMCs. The clonotype originates from a human donor in good health (CMV status not recorded). Some clones in this sample may be carry-over from other donors' samples. V gene TRBV5-1 combines with J gene TRBJ1-5, with a weak D call TRBD1 (6 bases). The CDR3 here is CASRTGWGSNQPQHF. CDR3 DNA: TGCGCCAGCAGAACAGGGTGGGGCAGCAATCAGCCCCAGCATTTT.